This T cell receptor beta chain was observed in a study of blood T cell repertoires in COVID-19. TCRdb's copy holds only in-frame clones and misses some; the assay was immunoSEQ multiplex PCR. The top ten clones hold roughly 20% of a sample with some 160,000 clones, around 83% of them seen once. The ends lost 4 bases at V and 7 bases at J; junction bases unmatched: 4. CDR3 length: 14 residues. Germline values: CDR1 SGHRS, CDR2 YFSETQ. The chain recombines TRBV5-1 with TRBJ1-6, with TRBD1 matching 8 bases. Specimen: peripheral blood. This TCR was sampled from an older woman who had recovered from COVID-19. The CDR3 DNA reads TGCGCCAGCAGCCCGGGACAGGCCAATTCACCCCTCCACTTT. Translation gives CASSPGQANSPLHF.